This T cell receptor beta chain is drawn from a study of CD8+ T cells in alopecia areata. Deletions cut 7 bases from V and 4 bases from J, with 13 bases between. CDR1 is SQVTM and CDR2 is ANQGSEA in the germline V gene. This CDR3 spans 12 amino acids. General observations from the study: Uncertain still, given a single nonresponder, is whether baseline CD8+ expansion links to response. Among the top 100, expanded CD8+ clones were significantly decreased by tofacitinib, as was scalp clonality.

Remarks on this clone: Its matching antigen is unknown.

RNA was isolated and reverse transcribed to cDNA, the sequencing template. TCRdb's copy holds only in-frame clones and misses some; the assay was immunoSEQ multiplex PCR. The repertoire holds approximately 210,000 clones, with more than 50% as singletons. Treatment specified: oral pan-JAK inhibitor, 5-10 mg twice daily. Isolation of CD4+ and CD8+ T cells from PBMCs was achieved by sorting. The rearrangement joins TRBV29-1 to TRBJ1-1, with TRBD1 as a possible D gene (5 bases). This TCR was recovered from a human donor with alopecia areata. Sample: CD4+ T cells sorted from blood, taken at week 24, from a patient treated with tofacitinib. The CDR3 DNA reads TGCAGCGGGCGTCTGAGGGGCACTGAAGCTTTCTTT. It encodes CSGRLRGTEAFF. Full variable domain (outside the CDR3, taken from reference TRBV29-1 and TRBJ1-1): SAVISQKPSRDICQRGTSLTIQCQVDSQVTMMFWYRQQPGQSLTLIATANQGSEATYESGFVIDKFPISRPNLTFSTLTVSNMSPEDSSIYLCSGRLRGTEAFFGQGTRLTVV.